Shown below are 13 T cell receptor beta chains from a single sample sequenced in a study of cytomegalovirus exposure and HLA in healthy donors. The repertoire was sequenced with immunoSEQ multiplex PCR; TCRdb's copy has only in-frame clones and lacks some. The repertoire consists of 110,000 to 150,000 clones, with approximately 94% occurring once and the leading ten covering 1.8%. Sequences were obtained from PBMCs. These receptors were collected from a man aged 18 to 35 in good health and CMV-seropositive.

The J gene is TRBJ1-6, the V gene TRBV4-1, with 8 bases aligning to TRBD1. Germline V lookup: CDR1 MGHRA, CDR2 YSYEKL. This CDR3 region has 17 residues. Trimming removed 4 bases from V and 7 bases from J; junction bases left unmatched: 12. The CDR3 DNA sequence: TGCGCCAGCAGCCCACCCTCGACAGGGGTTTGGAATTCACCCCTCCACTTT. This sequence encodes CASSPPSTGVWNSPLHF.

The chain is built from TRBV5-1 and TRBJ2-5, with D unresolved. CDR1 and CDR2 from the germline V gene are SGHRS and YFSETQ. Trimming pared 1 base from V and 0 bases from J, leaving 10 bases between. The CDR3 is 15 residues long. The CDR3, as DNA: TGCGCCAGCAGCTTGTCGTACAGTTACCAAGAGACCCAGTACTTC. As protein: CASSLSYSYQETQYF.

V gene TRBV5-6 combines with J gene TRBJ1-2; no clear D. Germline V lookup: CDR1 SGHDT, CDR2 YYEEEE. This CDR3 region has 17 residues. V lost 0 bases and J lost 0, with 15 bases in between. The CDR3 loop is CASSLEGEGLPNYGYTF. The CDR3 nucleotides are TGTGCCAGCAGCTTGGAGGGAGAGGGTCTACCTAACTATGGCTACACCTTC. Filled out from reference TRBV5-6 and TRBJ1-2, the complete variable domain reads DAGVTQSPTHLIKTRGQQVTLRCSPKSGHDTVSWYQQALGQGPQFIFQYYEEEERQRGNFPDRFSGHQFPNYSSELNVNALLLGDSALYLCASSLEGEGLPNYGYTFGSGTRLTVV.

The chain uses TRBV5-4 and TRBJ2-1, with TRBD2 identical over 13 bases. The CDR3 length is 17 residues. CDR1 SGHNT and CDR2 YYREEE come from the germline V gene (reference sequence). V dropped 7 bases and J dropped 8; count of bases not matched to a gene: 15. The CDR3 sequence: CASDFGGLAGFGDEQFF. CDR3 coding DNA: TGTGCCAGCGACTTTGGGGGACTAGCGGGATTCGGGGATGAGCAGTTCTTC.

This clone was found once. The chain recombines TRBV7-3 with TRBJ1-2; TRBD1 is a possible D gene (5 bases). Trimming took 3 bases from V and 8 from J, leaving 13 bases between them. There are 13 residues in the CDR3. Germline V lookup: CDR1 SGHTA, CDR2 FQGTGA. The CDR3 nucleotides read TGTGCCAGCAGCTTCTCCAGGGATGGGGGCTACACCTTC. It is translated as CASSFSRDGGYTF.

The rearrangement joins TRBV18 to TRBJ2-7, with D uncertain. Trimming removed 0 bases at V and 0 bases at J, with 6 bases between. The CDR3 loop spans 14 amino acids. Looked up from germline, CDR1 is KGHSH and CDR2 is LQKENI. This chain's CDR3 is CASSPPENSYEQYF. CDR3 nucleotides: TGTGCCAGCTCACCACCGGAGAACTCCTACGAGCAGTACTTC.

The genes are TRBV21-1 and TRBJ1-4; the table gives TRBD1 as D, unverified against the DNA. TRBV21-1 is reported as a pseudogene. The CDR3 is 14 residues long. As DNA, the CDR3 is TGTGCCAGCAGCAACCAGGACAGAAATGAAAAACTGTTTTTT. Amino acid sequence: CASSNQDRNEKLFF.

The genes are TRBV11-1 and TRBJ2-1, with 11 positions matching TRBD2. CDR1 is SGHAT, CDR2 FQDESV, per germline (reference sequence). V lost 6 bases, J lost 4 bases, and 5 bases stayed unmatched. This CDR3 contains 15 residues. CDR3 residues: CASSLLAGVYNEQFF. CDR3 DNA: TGTGCCAGCAGTCTACTAGCGGGAGTTTACAATGAGCAGTTCTTC.

The genes are TRBV30 and TRBJ1-1; D not certain. V shed 7 bases and J shed 4 bases, with 13 bases lying between them. The CDR3 is 12 amino acids. CDR1 is GTSNPN, CDR2 SVGIG, per germline (reference sequence). The CDR3 is CAFRKGGTEAFF. The CDR3 nucleotides are TGTGCCTTTAGGAAGGGAGGCACTGAAGCTTTCTTT. Supplemented by reference TRBV30 and TRBJ1-1, the full variable domain reads SQTIHQWPATLVQPVGSPLSLECTVEGTSNPNLYWYRQAAGRGLQLLFYSVGIGQISSEVPQNLSASRPQDRQFILSSKKLLLSDSGFYLCAFRKGGTEAFFGQGTRLTVV.

This rearrangement joins TRBV28 to TRBJ1-4; D might be TRBD1 (6 bases). The germline gives CDR1 MDHEN, CDR2 SYDVKM. This CDR3 has 15 amino acids. V was pared by 5 bases and J by 7 bases, with 17 bases between. DNA for the CDR3: TGTGCCAGCAGTCCACACAGGGTATGGGGTGAAAAACTGTTTTTT. This sequence encodes CASSPHRVWGEKLFF. Full variable domain (remainder filled in from reference TRBV28 and TRBJ1-4): DVKVTQSSRYLVKRTGEKVFLECVQDMDHENMFWYRQDPGLGLRLIYFSYDVKMKEKGDIPEGYSVSREKKERFSLILESASTNQTSMYLCASSPHRVWGEKLFFGSGTQLSVL.

The CDR3 spells CASSLQGAREQYF. The DNA for the CDR3 is TGTGCCAGCAGCTTACAGGGGGCTCGGGAGCAGTACTTC. J is TRBJ2-7 and V is TRBV5-4; 9 bases are a match to TRBD1. The CDR3 is 13 amino acids. Germline CDR1 and CDR2: SGHNT and YYREEE (reference sequence). V lost 2 bases and J lost 7; bases outside the gene matches: 4.

J is TRBJ2-7 and V is TRBV9; 8 nucleotides line up with TRBD1. Losses at the gene ends were 2 bases for V and 5 bases for J; bases not matched to a gene: 9. This CDR3 contains 15 residues. CDR1 is SGDLS and CDR2 is YYNGEE in the germline V gene. The CDR3 coding sequence is TGTGCCAGCAGCGTTACAGCAGGGGGCCCAGACGAGCAGTACTTC. Amino acids: CASSVTAGGPDEQYF. The whole variable domain, remainder taken from reference TRBV9 and TRBJ2-7, is DSGVTQTPKHLITATGQRVTLRCSPRSGDLSVYWYQQSLDQGLQFLIQYYNGEERAKGNILERFSAQQFPDLHSELNLSSLELGDSALYFCASSVTAGGPDEQYFGPGTRLTVT.

The chain employs TRBV11-2 and TRBJ2-7; D may be TRBD1 (6 bases). Deletions cut 5 bases from V and 2 bases from J, with 13 bases between. This CDR3 is built from 14 residues. Per germline, CDR1 SGHAT and CDR2 FQNNGV. CDR3 in DNA: TGTGCCAGCAGCAAGACAGGTTTTCCCTACGAGCAGTACTTC. Its protein is CASSKTGFPYEQYF.